The 24 T cell receptor beta chains given below trace back to one sample, sequenced in a study of cytomegalovirus exposure and HLA in healthy donors. PCR primers comprised 60 Vbeta and 13 Jbeta primers. The data were produced by immunoSEQ multiplex PCR, yet TCRdb's version contains in-frame clones alone and is incomplete. The sample yields around 140,000 clones, around four fifths seen once. The sample comprised PBMCs. The receptors here all came from a woman aged 60 to 75 in good health and CMV-seropositive.

The chain links TRBV7-3 to TRBJ2-3, with 11 bases lining up with TRBD2. This CDR3 is built from 20 residues. V was pared by 6 bases and J by 1 base, with 18 bases of the junction left unmatched. From germline, CDR1 is SGHTA and CDR2 FQGTGA. CDR3 coding DNA: TGTGCCAGCAGTCTCCTCCCAACAAGTAGGACTAGCGGGCGCACAGATACGCAGTATTTT. Translating it yields CASSLLPTSRTSGRTDTQYF.

The J gene is TRBJ2-7, the V gene TRBV6-5; D is unclear. Germline CDR1 is MNHEY and CDR2 is SVGAGI. The CDR3 has 15 residues. Trimming left V 0 bases short and J 3 bases short, with 12 bases between. The CDR3, as DNA: TGTGCCAGCAGTTACTCTGCCTCGCCCGGCTACGAGCAGTACTTC. Protein sequence: CASSYSASPGYEQYF.

The chain employs TRBV14 and TRBJ2-5; a possible D gene is TRBD1 (6 bases). V lost 6 bases and J lost 4, with 12 bases in between. Germline-derived CDR1 and CDR2 are SGHDN and FVKESK. CDR3 length: 13 amino acids. The DNA of the CDR3 is TGTGCCAGCAGTAATAACAGGGCAGAGACCCAGTACTTC. This codes for CASSNNRAETQYF.

The V call is TRBV7-8, the J call TRBJ2-3, with 10 bases that match TRBD2. Trimming cost V 6 bases and J 5 bases; bases outside gene matches: 11. CDR1 and CDR2 (germline): SGHVS, FQNEAQ. The CDR3 is 16 residues long. CDR3 sequence (DNA): TGTGCCAGCAGTCCTTTAGCGGGAGGATATCAAGATACGCAGTATTTT. It is translated as CASSPLAGGYQDTQYF.

On this clone itself: Mismatch with germline at one junction end may stem from a read error. V and J are TRBV7-2 and TRBJ2-7; D not certain. Germline CDR1 is SGHTA and CDR2 is FQGNSA. The CDR3 is made up of 14 amino acids. CDR3 nucleotide sequence: TGTGCGAGCAGCTTAGTCCCAGAAGACTACGAGCAGTACTTC. The encoded protein is CASSLVPEDYEQYF.

The chain couples TRBV11-2 to TRBJ2-7; 9 nucleotides align to TRBD1. The junction had 12 bases not matched to a gene; V was cut back by 3 bases and J by 0 bases. This CDR3 has 18 residues. Germline values: CDR1 SGHAT, CDR2 FQNNGV. The CDR3 coding sequence is TGTGCCAGCAGCTTGACTTTCTCCGGACAGGGGAGCTCCTACGAGCAGTACTTC. It translates to CASSLTFSGQGSSYEQYF.

V usage is TRBV18 and J usage is TRBJ2-7; 13 bases map to TRBD2. CDR1 is KGHSH, CDR2 LQKENI, per germline. The CDR3 sequence is 15 residues long. V lost 6 bases and J lost 6; bases outside the gene matches: 8. Here the CDR3 reads CASSAGTSGRVEQYF. The CDR3, as DNA: TGTGCCAGCTCTGCAGGTACTAGCGGGAGGGTCGAGCAGTACTTC.

This chain links TRBV2 with TRBJ2-1; 9 bases agree with TRBD2. Looked up from germline, CDR1 is SNHLY and CDR2 is FYNNEI. The V segment lost 6 bases and the J segment 3 bases; nucleotides outside the gene matches: 6. The length of the CDR3 is 15 residues. The CDR3 DNA is TGTGCCAGCAGGCGACTAGCGGTCGTCTACAATGAGCAGTTCTTC. This encodes CASRRLAVVYNEQFF.

V is TRBV28 and J is TRBJ2-1; D is uncertain. Germline loops: CDR1 MDHEN, CDR2 SYDVKM. Deletions cut 3 bases from V and 7 bases from J, with 7 bases between. The CDR3 is 12 amino acids. CDR3 coding DNA: TGTGCCAGCAGTTTCTGGCGGAATGAGCAGTTCTTC. Protein product: CASSFWRNEQFF. The whole variable domain, filled in from reference TRBV28 and TRBJ2-1, reads DVKVTQSSRYLVKRTGEKVFLECVQDMDHENMFWYRQDPGLGLRLIYFSYDVKMKEKGDIPEGYSVSREKKERFSLILESASTNQTSMYLCASSFWRNEQFFGPGTRLTVL.

The chain is built from TRBV7-8 and TRBJ1-5; D remains ambiguous. Germline V gene lookup returns CDR1 SGHVS and CDR2 FQNEAQ. V gave up 4 bases and J gave up 0 bases, with 13 bases separating them. The CDR3 contains 16 residues. The CDR3 coding sequence is TGTGCCAGCAGCTCATCAGGACTGGATAGCAATCAGCCCCAGCATTTT. This gives the protein CASSSSGLDSNQPQHF.

This clone has only a few counts. This chain joins TRBV4-3 and TRBJ2-1, with TRBD2 matching over 7 bases. Losses at the gene ends were 4 bases for V and 8 bases for J; bases not matched to a gene: 8. The CDR3 has 14 residues. Per the germline V gene, CDR1 is LGHNA and CDR2 is YSLEER. CDR3 in amino acids: CASSPAGMLDEQFF. CDR3 in DNA: TGCGCCAGCAGCCCAGCGGGGATGTTGGATGAGCAGTTCTTC.

A single count supports this clone. V and J are TRBV4-3 and TRBJ2-3, with 7 bases fitting TRBD1. Germline CDR1 and CDR2: LGHNA and YSLEER. This CDR3 comprises 18 residues. V lost 2 bases, J lost 4 bases, and 15 bases stayed unmatched. The CDR3 sequence is CASSQPELGQEGADTQYF. Written as DNA, the CDR3 is TGCGCCAGCAGCCAACCAGAACTCGGACAGGAAGGAGCAGATACGCAGTATTTT.

This chain connects TRBV27 to TRBJ2-3; 7 bases map to TRBD2. The CDR3 has 14 amino acids. V lost 8 bases to trimming and J lost 0 bases; unmatched junction nucleotides: 5. CDR1 is MNHEY and CDR2 is SMNVEV in the germline V gene (reference sequence). The CDR3 region is CASSTSRSTDTQYF. The CDR3 DNA sequence: TGTGCCAGCTCGACTAGCAGAAGCACAGATACGCAGTATTTT.

The chain couples TRBV28 to TRBJ2-3; D call uncertain. This CDR3 comprises 14 residues. V lost 6 bases to trimming and J lost 2 bases, with 12 bases between them. The germline V gene has CDR1 MDHEN and CDR2 SYDVKM. The CDR3 is CASRQTGYTDTQYF. Here the CDR3 DNA reads TGTGCCAGCAGGCAGACTGGGTACACAGATACGCAGTATTTT.

The CDR3 region is CASSLDGRRADTQYF. CDR3 nucleotides: TGTGCCAGCAGCTTAGACGGGAGGAGGGCAGATACGCAGTATTTT. The rearrangement links TRBV7-2 to TRBJ2-3; 7 positions agree with TRBD2. Unmatched junction bases numbered 5, after V lost 1 base and J lost 4 bases. CDR1 SGHTA and CDR2 FQGNSA come from the germline V gene. The CDR3 length is 15 residues.

This clone appeared once. The chain has TRBV6-6 and TRBJ2-5, with TRBD2 matching 12 bases. CDR3 size: 15 residues. CDR1 and CDR2 from the germline V gene are MNHNY and SVGAGI (reference sequence). J gave up 9 bases and V 6 bases, and 11 bases lay outside the gene matches. CDR3 in DNA: TGTGCCAGCAGAAAACTAGCGGGAGGCCCCAGGGCCCAGTACTTC. Translated, it gives CASRKLAGGPRAQYF.

This clone was seen more than once but under ten times. The final CDR3 position lacks the conserved phenylalanine or tryptophan, pointing to a likely read error. V and J are TRBV5-1 and TRBJ2-7; perhaps TRBD2 as D (5 bases). Per the germline V gene, CDR1 is SGHRS and CDR2 is YFSETQ. V lost 0 bases, J lost 3 bases, and 13 bases lay in between. The CDR3 runs 15 residues. The CDR3 loop is CASSLVTNMHYEQYL. The CDR3 nucleotides read TGCGCCAGCAGCTTGGTGACTAACATGCACTACGAGCAGTACCTC.

The count of this clone is one. V is TRBV5-1 and J is TRBJ2-1, with D unclear. There are 15 residues in the CDR3. V was trimmed by 0 bases and J by 0 bases, leaving 7 bases between them. Germline CDR1 reads SGHRS; CDR2 reads YFSETQ. CDR3 sequence (DNA): TGCGCCAGCAGCTTGGTGGGCAGCTCCTACAATGAGCAGTTCTTC. This translates into CASSLVGSSYNEQFF.

The V call is TRBV25-1, the J call TRBJ2-5, with a tentative D call TRBD2 (5 bases). V was shortened by 1 base and J by 5 bases, with 11 bases between the two germline ends. CDR3 length: 14 amino acids. CDR1 is MGHDK, CDR2 SYGVNS, per germline. The DNA for the CDR3 is TGTGCCAGCAGTGAATCCGTCAGAGGGGAGACCCAGTACTTC. Its protein product is CASSESVRGETQYF. The full variable domain, completed using reference TRBV25-1 and TRBJ2-5, is EADIYQTPRYLVIGTGKKITLECSQTMGHDKMYWYQQDPGMELHLIHYSYGVNSTEKGDLSSESTVSRIRTEHFPLTLESARPSHTSQYLCASSESVRGETQYFGPGTRLLVL.

The rearrangement joins TRBV4-2 to TRBJ2-5; D may be TRBD2 (5 bases). The CDR3 is 16 amino acids. CDR1 is LGHNA, CDR2 YNFKEQ, per germline. The V and J ends lost 0 bases and 4 bases respectively, with 15 bases between them. The CDR3 here is CASSQDPGIVGETQYF. In DNA, the CDR3 is TGTGCCAGCAGCCAAGACCCCGGGATAGTAGGAGAGACCCAGTACTTC.

This clone was recorded once. The CDR3 bases are TGTGCCAGCAGTTTATACAGTGTGGATCAGCCCCAGCATTTT. Translating it yields CASSLYSVDQPQHF. J is TRBJ1-5 and V is TRBV28; D call uncertain. The CDR3 runs to 14 residues. V lost 1 base and J 5 bases, leaving 9 bases between the germline ends. Per the germline V gene, CDR1 is MDHEN and CDR2 is SYDVKM.

In this sample, this clone turned up once. The J gene is TRBJ1-2, the V gene TRBV6-6; tentatively, D is TRBD1 (6 bases). V dropped 5 bases and J dropped 3 bases, with 13 bases sitting between them. Germline-derived CDR1 and CDR2 are MNHNY and SVGAGI (reference sequence). The CDR3 is 14 amino acids. CDR3 sequence: CASSQQGYDYGYTF. In DNA form, the CDR3 reads TGTGCCAGCAGTCAACAGGGATATGACTATGGCTACACCTTC.

The chain carries TRBV2 and TRBJ1-5; possibly TRBD1 for D (6 bases). V lost 6 bases and J 3 bases, leaving 9 bases between the germline ends. Germline V gene data show CDR1 as SNHLY and CDR2 as FYNNEI. The CDR3 is 13 residues long. In DNA, the CDR3 is TGTGCCAGCAGACGGGACACCAATCAGCCCCAGCATTTT. This translates into CASRRDTNQPQHF.

The J gene is TRBJ1-5, the V gene TRBV27, with 9 bases lining up with TRBD1. Germline V gene data show CDR1 as MNHEY and CDR2 as SMNVEV (reference sequence). V lost 1 base to trimming and J lost 6 bases; unmatched junction nucleotides: 10. The CDR3 consists of 17 residues. In DNA, the CDR3 is TGTGCCAGCAGTTTATGGGGGACAGGGAGGGTTGTTCAGCCCCAGCATTTT. Its translation: CASSLWGTGRVVQPQHF.